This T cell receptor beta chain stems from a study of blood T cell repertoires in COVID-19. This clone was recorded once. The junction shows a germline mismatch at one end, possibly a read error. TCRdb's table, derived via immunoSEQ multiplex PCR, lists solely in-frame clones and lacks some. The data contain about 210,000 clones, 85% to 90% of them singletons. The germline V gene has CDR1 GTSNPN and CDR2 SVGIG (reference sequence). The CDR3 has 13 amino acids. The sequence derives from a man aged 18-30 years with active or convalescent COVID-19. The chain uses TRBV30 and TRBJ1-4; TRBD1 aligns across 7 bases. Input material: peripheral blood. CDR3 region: CAWSVRGQLPLSF. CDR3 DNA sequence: TGTGCCTGGAGTGTACGGGGACAGCTACCCCTGTCTTTT.